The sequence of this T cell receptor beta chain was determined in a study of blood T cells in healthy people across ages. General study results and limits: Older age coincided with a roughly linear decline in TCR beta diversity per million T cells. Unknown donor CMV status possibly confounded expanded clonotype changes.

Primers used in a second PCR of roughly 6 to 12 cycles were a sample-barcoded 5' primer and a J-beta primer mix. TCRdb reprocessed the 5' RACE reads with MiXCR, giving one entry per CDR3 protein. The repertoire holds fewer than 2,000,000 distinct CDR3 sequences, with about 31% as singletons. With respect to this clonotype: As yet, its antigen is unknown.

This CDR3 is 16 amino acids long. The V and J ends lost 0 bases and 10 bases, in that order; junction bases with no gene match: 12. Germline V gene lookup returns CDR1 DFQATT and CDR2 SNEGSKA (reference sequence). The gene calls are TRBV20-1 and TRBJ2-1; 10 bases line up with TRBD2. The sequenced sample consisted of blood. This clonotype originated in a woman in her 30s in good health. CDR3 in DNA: TGCAGTGCTAGAGATCCAGCGGGGGGGTATGGCAAGGAGCAGTTCTTC. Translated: CSARDPAGGYGKEQFF.